This T cell receptor (beta chain) was identified during a study of blood T cell repertoires in COVID-19. Across the whole study: The samples span acute and convalescent COVID-19 from the United States, Italy and Spain. T cells, B-cell-depleted T cells, or PBMCs provided the cDNA or gDNA that served as material.

A Seattle source enrolled patients during active infection and followed them longitudinally. The germline V gene encodes CDR1 MGHRA and CDR2 YSYEKL. V dropped 4 bases and J dropped 3; count of bases not matched to a gene: 8. CDR3 length: 17 residues. A few counts support this clone. The authors' processing: Reference gene primer amplification yielded estimated nucleated cell counts. Method: immunoSEQ multiplex PCR; TCRdb's copy keeps in-frame clones and lacks some. The D gene and trimming were derived from the DNA, and the V and J assignments and clone size from that table. The sample records 200,000 or so clones, 75% to 85% being singletons.

This chain joins TRBV4-1 and TRBJ2-2, with 10 bases lining up with TRBD2. Sequencing was carried out using peripheral blood. This sequence originates from an elderly woman with COVID-19, enrolled during active disease. The CDR3 DNA sequence: TGCGCCAGCAGCCGAAATCTAGCGGGGGCGTACACCGGGGAGCTGTTTTTT. Translating it yields CASSRNLAGAYTGELFF.